The 28 T cell receptor beta chains below come from one sample, sequenced in a study of blood T cell repertoires in COVID-19. TCRdb's copy holds only in-frame clones and misses some; the assay was immunoSEQ multiplex PCR. The sample has about 110,000 clones; 85% are singletons. The sequencing input was peripheral blood. These receptors were taken from a human donor in a cohort sampled during active COVID-19.

The CDR3 sequence is CASSQLSGYTF. As DNA, the CDR3 is TGTGCCAGCAGCCAACTAAGTGGCTACACCTTC. The V and J genes are TRBV3-1 (or the pseudogene TRBV3-2) and TRBJ1-2; D gene unclear. CDR3 size: 11 residues. The germline V gene has CDR1 LGHDT and CDR2 YNNKEL (reference sequence). V was shortened by 2 bases and J by 7 bases, with 5 bases between the two germline ends.

This rearrangement joins TRBV11-2 to TRBJ2-1, with a tentative D call TRBD2 (5 bases). In germline, CDR1 is SGHAT, CDR2 FQNNGV. The CDR3 is 15 amino acids. Trimming cost V 8 bases and J 3 bases, with 17 bases left between them. CDR3 sequence reads: CASGSNGVYYNEQFF. CDR3 bases: TGTGCCAGCGGATCTAACGGGGTTTACTACAATGAGCAGTTCTTC.

The chain joins TRBV12-3 or TRBV12-4 to TRBJ1-4, with D hard to call. The V and J ends lost 2 bases and 7 bases respectively, with 8 bases between them. The CDR3 loop spans 13 amino acids. The CDR3 sequence is CASSLPSAEKLFF. CDR3 DNA: TGTGCCAGCAGTTTACCCAGCGCTGAAAAACTGTTTTTT.

This clone was picked up a small number of times. CDR3 sequence reads: CASSENRSPLHF. CDR3 nucleotides: TGCGCCAGCAGTGAGAACAGATCACCCCTCCACTTT. The chain carries TRBV10-2 and TRBJ1-6; D is undetermined. CDR3 length equals 12 residues. The V end was cut by 2 bases, the J end by 10 bases, with 6 bases between. The germline gives CDR1 WSHSY, CDR2 SAAADI.

The CDR3 sequence is CASSLIRGYQETQYF. DNA of the CDR3: TGTGCCAGCAGTTTAATTCGCGGATACCAAGAGACCCAGTACTTC. The rearrangement joins TRBV27 to TRBJ2-5; D gene unclear. The germline V gene has CDR1 MNHEY and CDR2 SMNVEV (reference sequence). CDR3 length: 15 residues. Trimming took 2 bases from V and 0 from J, leaving 10 bases between them.

The rearrangement links TRBV5-6 to TRBJ1-5; D gene uncertain. CDR3 length equals 15 residues. The germline V gene has CDR1 SGHDT and CDR2 YYEEEE. V was cut by 0 bases and J by 0 bases, with 7 bases left in between. DNA of the CDR3: TGTGCCAGCAGCTTGGGCCGGGTTAGCAATCAGCCCCAGCATTTT. Its translation: CASSLGRVSNQPQHF.

This clone has only a few counts. The same CDR3 arises from other DNA sequences in this sample as well. The rearrangement uses TRBV6-6 and TRBJ1-6, with D possibly being TRBD1 (5 bases). Deletions cut 0 bases from V and 5 bases from J, with 8 bases between. In germline, CDR1 is MNHNY, CDR2 SVGAGI (reference sequence). The length of the CDR3 is 15 residues. CDR3 amino acids: CASSYSGGDNSPLHF. The CDR3 DNA follows: TGTGCCAGCAGTTACTCAGGAGGGGATAATTCACCCCTCCACTTT.

The chain joins TRBV28 to TRBJ1-5, with 7 bases matching TRBD1. This CDR3 is 16 amino acids long. The J segment lost 0 bases and the V segment lost 4 bases, leaving 6 bases of the junction unmatched. Germline values: CDR1 MDHEN, CDR2 SYDVKM. The CDR3 protein is CASSSPGGNSNQPQHF. In DNA, the CDR3 is TGTGCCAGCAGTTCCCCAGGGGGGAATAGCAATCAGCCCCAGCATTTT.

The rearrangement joins TRBV6-5 to TRBJ2-7; 7 bases are shared with TRBD1. V was clipped by 5 bases and J by 4 bases; unmatched bases: 8. CDR1 is MNHEY and CDR2 is SVGAGI in the germline V gene. This CDR3 spans 14 amino acids. In DNA, the CDR3 is TGTGCCAGCAGTACGTCAGGGGGTGTTTACGAGCAGTACTTC. It specifies CASSTSGGVYEQYF.

CDR3 loop: CASSVISTDTQYF. The CDR3 nucleotides read TGTGCCAGCAGTGTAATCAGCACAGATACGCAGTATTTT. The chain carries TRBV6-2 or TRBV6-3 and TRBJ2-3, with no clear D. The CDR3 has 13 amino acids. Germline V gene sequence: CDR1 MNHEY, CDR2 SVGEGT. V lost 5 bases to trimming and J lost 0 bases, with 6 bases between them.

This chain links TRBV28 with TRBJ1-5; D might be TRBD1 (5 bases). Trimming pared 6 bases from V and 2 bases from J, leaving 14 bases between. This CDR3 is built from 15 residues. Germline V gene data show CDR1 as MDHEN and CDR2 as SYDVKM. CDR3 sequence: CASSFTIRGNQPQHF. As DNA, the CDR3 is TGTGCCAGCAGCTTTACTATCAGGGGCAATCAGCCCCAGCATTTT.

This clone was recorded only once. J is TRBJ1-6 and V is TRBV6-2 or TRBV6-3; maybe TRBD1 (5 bases). Germline assignment: CDR1 MNHEY and CDR2 SVGEGT. The CDR3 has 17 residues. V lost 6 bases and J lost 0, with 15 bases in between. The CDR3 DNA follows: TGTGCCAGCAGCCCCCCCCGGGGGAGCTCCTATAATTCACCCCTCCACTTT. As protein: CASSPPRGSSYNSPLHF.

V gene TRBV23-1 combines with J gene TRBJ2-4; the D gene is possibly TRBD1 (6 bases). TRBV23-1 has ORF status, its function being uncertain. The CDR3 has 13 amino acids. The ends were cut back, 9 bases at V and 4 bases at J, with 13 bases in the middle. As DNA, the CDR3 is TGCGCCAGAAGGAGCAGGGGAAAAAACATTCAGTACTTC. Translation: CARRSRGKNIQYF.

The chain has TRBV6-5 and TRBJ1-1, with D tentatively TRBD1 (5 bases). The CDR3 extends over 13 amino acids. Trimming stripped 6 bases from V and 7 bases from J, with 15 bases between. Germline-derived CDR1 and CDR2 are MNHEY and SVGAGI. For the CDR3, the DNA is TGTGCCAGCAGGGTGGGGGGAGCTTTTGAAGCTTTCTTT. Translated: CASRVGGAFEAFF.

This clone was seen more than once but under ten times. The chain couples TRBV12-5 to TRBJ2-2; a possible D gene is TRBD2 (5 bases). V lost 5 bases, J lost 5 bases, and 9 bases lay in between. Germline assignment: CDR1 LGHNT and CDR2 FRNRAP. The CDR3 has 13 residues. Written as DNA, the CDR3 is TGTGCTAGTGGTCCGGACTGGACCGGGGAGCTGTTTTTT. Protein sequence: CASGPDWTGELFF.

J is TRBJ2-2 and V is TRBV24-1; 10 bases match TRBD1. V trimming: 1 base; J trimming: 0 bases; junction bases outside the gene matches: 4. CDR3 length equals 18 residues. The V gene's germline CDR1 is KGHDR and CDR2 SFDVKD. CDR3 sequence reads: CATSDFGGTGANTGELFF. The CDR3 DNA reads TGTGCCACCAGTGATTTTGGGGGGACAGGGGCGAACACCGGGGAGCTGTTTTTT.

The chain uses TRBV7-2 and TRBJ2-5, with 9 positions matching TRBD1. Germline values: CDR1 SGHTA, CDR2 FQGNSA. CDR3 size: 15 residues. The V and J ends lost 5 bases and 0 bases, in that order; junction bases with no gene match: 4. CDR3 sequence reads: CASSDRTGDQETQYF. DNA of the CDR3: TGTGCCAGCAGCGACCGGACAGGGGACCAAGAGACCCAGTACTTC.

The V call is TRBV27, the J call TRBJ2-4, with 10 bases identical to TRBD1. V was pared by 6 bases and J by 13 bases, with 9 bases of the junction left unmatched. The CDR3 is 13 residues long. Germline CDR1 MNHEY, CDR2 SMNVEV (reference sequence). CDR3 in amino acids: CASSPSGQGRQYF. CDR3 nucleotides: TGTGCCAGCAGCCCCTCGGGACAGGGGAGACAGTACTTC.

V and J are TRBV11-2 and TRBJ1-4, with unresolved D. From germline, CDR1 is SGHAT and CDR2 FQNNGV. The CDR3 is 12 residues long. V lost 3 bases, J lost 8 bases, and 7 bases lay in between. The CDR3 DNA reads TGTGCCAGCAGCTTTACGGGAGAAAAACTGTTTTTT. Encoded protein: CASSFTGEKLFF.

The V and J genes are TRBV5-1 and TRBJ1-2, with D possibly matching TRBD1 (5 bases). V dropped 3 bases and J dropped 7 bases, with 13 bases sitting between them. This CDR3 is built from 13 residues. In germline, CDR1 is SGHRS, CDR2 YFSETQ. DNA of the CDR3: TGCGCCAGCAGCTGGGGGGAGGGCGCTGGCTACACCTTC. Its protein is CASSWGEGAGYTF.

The chain uses TRBV6-1 and TRBJ1-2, with no clear D. CDR1 and CDR2 from the germline V gene are MNHNS and SASEGT. This CDR3 is 13 amino acids long. V lost 2 bases and J 1 base, leaving 5 bases between the germline ends. DNA of the CDR3: TGTGCCAGCAGTGAAACGGTTAACTATGGCTACACCTTC. Translation: CASSETVNYGYTF.

This chain uses TRBV5-1 with TRBJ2-4, with 9 bases fitting TRBD1. The germline V gene has CDR1 SGHRS and CDR2 YFSETQ. The J segment lost 7 bases and the V segment lost 4 bases, leaving 3 bases of the junction unmatched. The CDR3 is 13 amino acids. The DNA for the CDR3 is TGCGCCAGCAGCCGGGACAGGGTGAACATTCAGTACTTC. This translates into CASSRDRVNIQYF.

This chain uses TRBV30 with TRBJ1-4, with D possibly being TRBD1 (6 bases). The CDR3 loop spans 12 amino acids. With 7 bases removed from V and 5 bases from J, the gap between germline ends came to 11 bases. CDR1 and CDR2 from the germline V gene are GTSNPN and SVGIG (reference sequence). The CDR3 DNA is TGTGCCTTTAAACAGGGAAATGAAAAACTGTTTTTT. Amino acid sequence: CAFKQGNEKLFF. Filled out from reference TRBV30 and TRBJ1-4, the complete variable domain reads SQTIHQWPATLVQPVGSPLSLECTVEGTSNPNLYWYRQAAGRGLQLLFYSVGIGQISSEVPQNLSASRPQDRQFILSSKKLLLSDSGFYLCAFKQGNEKLFFGSGTQLSVL.

The chain employs TRBV11-3 and TRBJ2-2; 8 nucleotides match TRBD1. CDR3 length: 15 amino acids. The germline V gene has CDR1 SGHNT and CDR2 YENEEA. V lost 5 bases to trimming and J lost 0 bases; unmatched junction nucleotides: 2. The CDR3 region is CASSQGAANTGELFF. The CDR3 DNA is TGTGCCAGCAGCCAGGGGGCCGCGAACACCGGGGAGCTGTTTTTT.

This rearrangement joins TRBV29-1 to TRBJ2-7; the D gene is possibly TRBD2 (6 bases). There are 16 residues in the CDR3. V lost 7 bases, J lost 0 bases, and 22 bases lay in between. Per germline, CDR1 SQVTM and CDR2 ANQGSEA. DNA for the CDR3: TGCAGCGCCCTTAGTCGGTGGGACTCCCACTCCTACGAGCAGTACTTC. Translating gives CSALSRWDSHSYEQYF.

CDR3 coding DNA: TGTGCCAGCAGCCCGTGGACAAGTTCCCTGGAGCAGTACTTC. This gives the protein CASSPWTSSLEQYF. The chain has TRBV7-8 and TRBJ2-7, with a tentative D call TRBD1 (5 bases). The CDR3 totals 14 residues. V was pared by 5 bases and J by 7 bases, with 18 bases between. Germline V lookup: CDR1 SGHVS, CDR2 FQNEAQ.

The chain combines TRBV5-4 with TRBJ1-4; a weak D match, TRBD1 (6 bases). CDR3 length equals 13 residues. Germline V CDR1 and CDR2: SGHNT, YYREEE (reference sequence). V lost 4 bases to trimming and J lost 6 bases, with 10 bases between them. The CDR3 spells CASSLRGDEKLFF. In nucleotides, the CDR3 is TGTGCCAGCAGCCTCAGGGGTGATGAAAAACTGTTTTTT.

The V and J genes are TRBV5-1 and TRBJ1-1, with TRBD1 matching 7 bases. The CDR3 extends over 14 amino acids. Germline V CDR1 and CDR2: SGHRS, YFSETQ. V shed 2 bases and J 6 bases; nucleotides not matched to a gene: 7. This CDR3 is CASSLHDRAPEAFF. The CDR3 bases are TGCGCCAGCAGCTTACACGACAGGGCTCCTGAAGCTTTCTTT.